This section outlines one TCR beta chain sequence together with its context. This record belongs to a study of blood T cell repertoires in COVID-19. Trimming left V 3 bases short and J 5 bases short, with 14 bases between. This CDR3 has 16 residues. Germline V gives CDR1 LNHDA, CDR2 SQIVND (reference sequence). Clones were sequenced by immunoSEQ multiplex PCR, and TCRdb holds only the in-frame ones, with some missing. Among some 170,000 clones listed, about 88% were seen once. The sequenced material came from PBMCs or T cells enriched from blood (not recorded which). The V and J genes are TRBV19 and TRBJ1-6; a possible D gene is TRBD1 (5 bases). The receptor was derived from a human donor with acute COVID-19. The donor label of this sample is uncertain. CDR3 nucleotide sequence: TGTGCCAGTAGTATTGTAGGGGCGAGCCATAATTCACCCCTCCACTTT. Protein sequence: CASSIVGASHNSPLHF.